A selection of T cell receptor beta chains follows, all from one sample in a study of Graves' ophthalmopathy and Graves' hyperthyroidism. Each CDR3 protein gets one entry after TCRdb re-called the multiplex PCR reads with MiXCR. Of around 660,000 distinct CDR3 sequences listed, roughly 39% are singletons. Material for sequencing was peripheral blood. These receptors all come from an adult man with Graves' ophthalmopathy. CDR3s include the opening cysteine and the closing phenylalanine or tryptophan. D genes are given only for firm matches. Clone size appears in some rows only: once, few, many, or a class for an expanded clone.

size | J | D | V | CDR3 | DNA
NA | TRBJ2-7 | NA | TRBV29-1 | CSPTAGIYEQYF | TGCAGCCCCACGGCGGGAATTTACGAGCAGTACTTC
many | TRBJ2-5 | TRBD1 | TRBV6-1 | CASSDGTAYQETQYF | TGTGCCAGCAGTGACGGGACAGCGTACCAAGAGACCCAGTACTTC
few | TRBJ1-3 | NA | TRBV5-1 | CASSQAGGGSGNTIYF | TGCGCCAGCAGCCAGGCCGGGGGGGGCTCTGGAAACACCATATATTTT
many | TRBJ1-6 | NA | TRBV12-3/TRBV12-4 | CASSLKGGDSPLHF | TGTGCCAGCAGTTTGAAGGGGGGTGATTCACCCCTCCACTTT
many | TRBJ1-2 | NA | TRBV7-2 | CASSPGQLYGYTF | TGTGCCAGCAGCCCGGGACAACTCTATGGCTACACCTTC
NA | TRBJ1-6 | TRBD1 | TRBV7-3 | CASSFSGTGYSPLHF | TGTGCCAGCAGCTTCTCCGGGACAGGGTACTCACCCCTCCACTTT
few | TRBJ2-7 | NA | TRBV11-2 | CASSLGGTEQYF | TGTGCCAGCAGTCTAGGGGGGACCGAGCAGTACTTC
NA | TRBJ2-3 | NA | TRBV13 | CASSFMGTSTDTQYF | TGTGCCAGCAGCTTCATGGGGACCAGCACAGATACGCAGTATTTT
few | TRBJ2-7 | NA | TRBV4-1 | CASSPQSRQGSYEQYF | TGCGCCAGCAGCCCTCAGTCGAGGCAGGGCTCCTACGAGCAGTACTTC
NA | TRBJ1-2 | NA | TRBV29-1 | CSVEKGRGYGYTF | TGCAGCGTTGAAAAGGGACGTGGTTATGGCTACACCTTC
NA | TRBJ1-5 | TRBD1 | TRBV19 | CASSIGGTGIKYWPQHF | TGTGCCAGTAGTATAGGGGGGACAGGGATCAAATATTGGCCCCAGCATTTT
NA | TRBJ1-5 | TRBD1 | TRBV20-1 | CSASGTGGSNQPQHF | TGCAGTGCCTCCGGGACAGGCGGTAGCAATCAGCCCCAGCATTTT
NA | TRBJ1-1 | TRBD1 | TRBV7-1 | CASSSYYTDRVTEAFF | TGTGCCAGCAGCTCATATTACACGGACAGGGTCACTGAAGCTTTCTTT
many | TRBJ2-5 | TRBD2 | TRBV5-5 | CASSLEASGLQETQYF | TGTGCCAGCAGCTTGGAGGCTAGCGGACTCCAAGAGACCCAGTACTTC
many | TRBJ2-5 | TRBD2 | TRBV7-3 | CASSSLGGRGETQYF | TGTGCCAGCAGCTCCCTCGGGGGGAGGGGAGAGACCCAGTACTTC
NA | TRBJ2-3 | NA | TRBV2 | CASRAGGTDTQYF | TGTGCCAGCAGAGCAGGGGGCACAGATACGCAGTATTTT
few | TRBJ1-2 | NA | TRBV19 | CASSMPQGTGYTF | TGTGCCAGTAGTATGCCCCAGGGTACTGGCTACACCTTC
NA | TRBJ2-7 | TRBD1 | TRBV10-2 | CANSTRGEGTGAYEQYF | TGCGCCAACAGTACCCGGGGGGAGGGGACAGGGGCCTACGAGCAGTACTTC
many | TRBJ2-5 | TRBD2 | TRBV7-3 | CASSRGLAGLRKTQYF | TGTGCCAGCAGCCGGGGACTAGCGGGACTCAGAAAGACCCAGTACTTC
many | TRBJ2-7 | TRBD2 | TRBV7-3 | CASSLTFSRDYYEQYF | TGTGCCAGCAGCTTAACGTTCAGCCGGGACTACTACGAGCAGTACTTC
NA | TRBJ1-2 | NA | TRBV25-1 | CASSAEGGTNSYGYTF | TGTGCCAGCAGTGCCGAGGGGGGTACGAACTCATATGGCTACACCTTC
NA | TRBJ1-1 | NA | TRBV7-9 | CASSLARIMSQGNTEAFF | TGTGCCAGCAGCTTAGCGAGAATAATGTCGCAGGGGAACACTGAAGCTTTCTTT
many | TRBJ2-3 | NA | TRBV15 | CATSRDKTGPDTQYF | TGTGCCACCAGCAGAGACAAGACAGGTCCAGATACGCAGTATTTT
NA | TRBJ1-1 | TRBD1 | TRBV10-3 | CAIGGQGASSEAFF | TGTGCCATCGGGGGACAGGGGGCCTCGTCTGAAGCTTTCTTT
NA | TRBJ2-2 | NA | TRBV10-3 | CAIRTNREPNPGELFF | TGTGCCATCAGAACAAACAGGGAACCGAATCCCGGGGAGCTGTTTTTT
many | TRBJ2-6 | NA | TRBV25-1 | CASSGSSGANVLTF | TGTGCCAGCAGTGGGTCCTCTGGGGCCAACGTCCTGACTTTC
NA | TRBJ2-6 | TRBD1 | TRBV9 | CASSQVQGVISGANVLTF | TGTGCCAGCAGCCAAGTACAGGGGGTGATCTCTGGGGCCAACGTCCTGACTTTC
few | TRBJ1-2 | TRBD1 | TRBV5-1 | CASSTGQGARGYTF | TGCGCCAGCAGCACGGGACAGGGGGCGCGGGGCTACACCTTC
many | TRBJ1-2 | NA | TRBV7-2 | CASSPGLNYGYTF | TGTGCCAGCAGCCCTGGACTCAACTATGGCTACACCTTC